This is a list of T cell receptor beta chains from one sample in a study of blood T cell repertoires in COVID-19. The method was immunoSEQ multiplex PCR; TCRdb's version includes in-frame clones alone and lacks a portion of them. This table has some 320,000 clones, more than 75% appearing once. What was sequenced was PBMCs or T cells enriched from blood (not recorded which). The source is a man aged 55-75 years who had recovered from COVID-19. CDR3s include the opening cysteine and the closing phenylalanine or tryptophan. The order of the fields is clone size, J gene, V gene, D gene, CDR3 DNA, CDR3 protein. The D gene is left open where the match is weak. Not every row has a clone size; where given, it reads once, few, many or a size class.

-,TRBJ2-7,TRBV7-9,-,TGTGCCAGCAGCTTAATCCCCCGCAGGGCCTCCTACGAGCAGTACTTC,CASSLIPRRASYEQYF
-,TRBJ1-5,TRBV4-2,-,TGTGCACCGTTGAGGTATAGCAATCAGCCCCAGCATTTT,CAPLRYSNQPQHF
once,TRBJ1-1,TRBV7-2,-,TGTGCCAGCAGCTTCGGGGGAGTGAACACTGAAGCTTTCTTT,CASSFGGVNTEAFF
few,TRBJ1-2,TRBV5-6,-,TGTGCCAGCAGCTTGCGACGACAGGTCTATGGCTACACCTTC,CASSLRRQVYGYTF
-,TRBJ1-2,TRBV19,-,TGTGCCAGTAGTATAGTGGGTCAGGGCTCTAACTATGGCTACACCTTC,CASSIVGQGSNYGYTF
-,TRBJ1-2,TRBV4-2,-,TGTGCCAGCAGCCAAGATGCGTTTTATGGCTACACCTTC,CASSQDAFYGYTF
-,TRBJ1-1,TRBV7-9,-,TGTGCCAGCAGCTTAAGGACAGTAAGGAACACTGAAGCTTTCTTT,CASSLRTVRNTEAFF
-,TRBJ2-7,TRBV5-4,-,TGTGCCAGCAGGTCCCAAGGGGGGGGCGCATTCGAGCAGTACTTC,CASRSQGGGAFEQYF
-,TRBJ1-4,TRBV5-1,TRBD1,TGCGCCAGCAGCCCGGGACAGGGAGGGGAAAAACTGTTTTTT,CASSPGQGGEKLFF
-,TRBJ1-1,TRBV11-2,TRBD1,TGTGCCAGCAGCTTATTAATTGGACAGGGGGCCATGAACACTGAAGCTTTCTTT,CASSLLIGQGAMNTEAFF
-,TRBJ2-1,TRBV7-6,-,TGTGCCAGCAGCTCCACCCCCAGTCCCTACAATGAGCAGTTCTTC,CASSSTPSPYNEQFF